The 3 T cell receptor beta chains in this list originate from one sample, sequenced in a study of identifying expanded T cells in peripheral blood. The repertoire was sequenced with immunoSEQ multiplex PCR; TCRdb's copy has only in-frame clones and lacks some. The profile shows 100,000 to 150,000 clones, approximately 80% of them singletons. The source material was blood. These receptor sequences come from a person between 18 and 69 years old in good health.

The V and J genes are TRBV2 and TRBJ2-7, with D possibly being TRBD1 (6 bases). Germline values: CDR1 SNHLY, CDR2 FYNNEI. Trimming pared 0 bases from V and 0 bases from J, leaving 15 bases between. The CDR3 consists of 17 residues. In DNA, the CDR3 is TGTGCCAGCAGTGAAGCCCCCTGGACAGCGAGCTCCTACGAGCAGTACTTC. Amino acid sequence: CASSEAPWTASSYEQYF. Supplemented by reference TRBV2 and TRBJ2-7, the full variable domain reads EPEVTQTPSHQVTQMGQEVILRCVPISNHLYFYWYRQILGQKVEFLVSFYNNEISEKSEIFDDQFSVERPDGSNFTLKIRSTKLEDSAMYFCASSEAPWTASSYEQYFGPGTRLTVT.

CDR3 DNA: TGTGCCAGCAGTACCGGACAGTCCACCGAAGCTTTCTTT. It is translated as CASSTGQSTEAFF. This chain joins TRBV6-6 and TRBJ1-1; tentative D call: TRBD1 (6 bases). The CDR3 consists of 13 residues. Germline CDR1 MNHNY, CDR2 SVGAGI (reference sequence). The V end lost 5 bases, the J end lost 8 bases, and 15 bases lay between the germline ends.

The chain combines TRBV6-6 with TRBJ1-5; a weak D match, TRBD1 (5 bases). Trimming left V 8 bases short and J 0 bases short, with 14 bases between. This CDR3 contains 15 residues. Germline V gene data show CDR1 as MNHNY and CDR2 as SVGAGI (reference sequence). The chain's CDR3 is CASRSTGGSNQPQHF. CDR3 coding DNA: TGTGCCAGCCGGTCGACGGGGGGTAGCAATCAGCCCCAGCATTTT.